This section outlines one TCR beta chain sequence together with its context. The antigen is not known. Between the trimmed V and J ends, which lost 0 bases and 6 bases, there was a span of 13 bases. Germline V gene data show CDR1 as LGHNA and CDR2 as YNFKEQ. The CDR3 totals 15 residues. Aged about 6 to 100, donors were systemically healthy Caucasians from Russia. This sample stems from a study of blood T cells in healthy people across ages. Regarding the study as a whole: Long-lived donors carried more naive CD4+ cells and greater diversity than aged donors. For the donors, CMV status was unknown and possibly confounded expanded clonotype changes.

Next came a second PCR, run for roughly 6 to 11 cycles, which used a sample-barcoded 5' primer along with a J-beta primer mix. Through a template-switch adaptor with 12 random nucleotides, each cDNA molecule received a tag. TCRdb re-called the 5' RACE reads through MiXCR, storing one row per CDR3 protein. The repertoire has around 990,000 distinct CDR3 sequences, 35% to 45% of them found once; the top ten carry roughly 13%. The genes are TRBV4-2 and TRBJ2-3; D gene unclear. This sequence was found in a man in his late teens or twenties in good health. Specimen: blood. Here the CDR3 reads CASSQDGMAADTQYF. In DNA, the CDR3 is TGTGCCAGCAGCCAAGATGGTATGGCTGCCGATACGCAGTATTTT.